This T cell receptor (beta chain) was obtained from a study of T cell responses to AZD1222 COVID-19 vaccine. Study-wide points: Reportedly, nearly half of unique spike TCRs recognized epitopes outside B.1.351/B.1.1.7 mutations.

TCRdb's table, derived via immunoSEQ multiplex PCR, lists solely in-frame clones and lacks some. The sample records some 150,000 clones, approximately 90% being singletons. The V and J ends lost 3 bases and 1 base, in that order; junction bases with no gene match: 1. The CDR3 has 14 amino acids. Germline V lookup: CDR1 LGHDT, CDR2 YNNKEL (reference sequence). This clone was recorded only once. Its specificity is unknown. This sequence originates from an adult in good health. The genes are TRBV3-1 (or the pseudogene TRBV3-2) and TRBJ2-7; TRBD2 matches at 9 bases. The sequenced sample was peripheral blood, obtained on day 0 of AZD1222 vaccination. The CDR3 nucleotides are TGTGCCAGCAGCCACCTAGCGGGGTCCTACGAGCAGTACTTC. Its protein product is CASSHLAGSYEQYF.